Given below is one T cell receptor beta chain in context. This CDR3 spans 16 amino acids. Germline CDR1 SEHNR, CDR2 FQNEAQ (reference sequence). Trimming at V came to 5 bases and at J to 5 bases, leaving 8 bases not matched to a gene. The data were produced by immunoSEQ multiplex PCR, yet TCRdb's version contains in-frame clones alone and is incomplete. This sample yields about 120,000 clones, of which around nine tenths are seen a single time; 11% belongs to the top ten. This sample is part of a study of T cell responses to AZD1222 COVID-19 vaccine. The chain uses TRBV7-9 and TRBJ2-1; 11 bases line up with TRBD1. Sequencing used peripheral blood, obtained on day 0 of MenACWY control vaccination. The source of this sequence is an adult in good health. The CDR3 loop is CASSAGDRGFNNEQFF. In DNA form, the CDR3 reads TGTGCCAGCAGCGCAGGGGACAGGGGGTTCAACAATGAGCAGTTCTTC. Combining the CDR3 with reference TRBV7-9 and TRBJ2-1 gives the whole variable domain DTGVSQNPRHKITKRGQNVTFRCDPISEHNRLYWYRQTLGQGPEFLTYFQNEAQLEKSRLLSDRFSAERPKGSFSTLEIQRTEQGDSAMYLCASSAGDRGFNNEQFFGPGTRLTVL.